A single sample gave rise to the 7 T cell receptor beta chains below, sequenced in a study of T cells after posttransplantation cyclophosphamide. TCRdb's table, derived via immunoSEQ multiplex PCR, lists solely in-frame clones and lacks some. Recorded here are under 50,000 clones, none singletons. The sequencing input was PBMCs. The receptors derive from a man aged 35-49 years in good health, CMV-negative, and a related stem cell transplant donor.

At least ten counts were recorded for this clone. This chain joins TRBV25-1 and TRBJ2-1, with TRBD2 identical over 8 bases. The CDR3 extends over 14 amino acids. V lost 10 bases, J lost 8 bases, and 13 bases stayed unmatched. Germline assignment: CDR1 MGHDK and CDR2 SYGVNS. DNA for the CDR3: TGTGCCACCGCCGGGACTAGGGAAGTCGATGAGCAGTTCTTC. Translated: CATAGTREVDEQFF.

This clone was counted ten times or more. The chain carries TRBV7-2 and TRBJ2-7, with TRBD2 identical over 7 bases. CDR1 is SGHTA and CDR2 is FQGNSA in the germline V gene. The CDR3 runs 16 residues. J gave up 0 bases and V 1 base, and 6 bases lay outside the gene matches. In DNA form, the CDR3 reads TGTGCCAGCAGCTTAGTATTAGCGGGTAGCTCCTACGAGCAGTACTTC. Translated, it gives CASSLVLAGSSYEQYF.

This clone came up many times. As DNA, the CDR3 is TGTGCCAGCAGTTTTCTAGCGGGAGGGCCGAACGGGGAGCTGTTTTTT. Translating it yields CASSFLAGGPNGELFF. This chain links TRBV27 with TRBJ2-2; 12 positions match TRBD2. The germline CDR1 and CDR2 sequences are MNHEY and SMNVEV (reference sequence). The CDR3 runs 16 residues. J gave up 7 bases and V 3 bases, and 6 bases lay outside the gene matches.

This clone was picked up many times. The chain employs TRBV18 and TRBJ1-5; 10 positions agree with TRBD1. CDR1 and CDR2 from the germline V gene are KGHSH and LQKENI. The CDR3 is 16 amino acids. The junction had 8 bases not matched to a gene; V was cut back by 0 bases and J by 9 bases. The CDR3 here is CASSPPGQGTQGPQHF. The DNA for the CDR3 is TGTGCCAGCTCACCACCGGGACAGGGGACTCAAGGGCCCCAGCATTTT.

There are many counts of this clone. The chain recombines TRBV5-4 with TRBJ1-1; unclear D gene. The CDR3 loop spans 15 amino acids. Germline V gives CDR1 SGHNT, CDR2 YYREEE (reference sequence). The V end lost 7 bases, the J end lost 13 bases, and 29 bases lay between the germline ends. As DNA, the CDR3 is TGTGCCAGCCAAAACCCAACGGGGAGCAGTCTGAGGCTTTTCTTT. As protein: CASQNPTGSSLRLFF. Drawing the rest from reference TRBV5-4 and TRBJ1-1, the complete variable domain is ETGVTQSPTHLIKTRGQQVTLRCSSQSGHNTVSWYQQALGQGPQFIFQYYREEENGRGNFPPRFSGLQFPNYSSELNVNALELDDSALYLCASQNPTGSSLRLFFGQGTRLTVV.

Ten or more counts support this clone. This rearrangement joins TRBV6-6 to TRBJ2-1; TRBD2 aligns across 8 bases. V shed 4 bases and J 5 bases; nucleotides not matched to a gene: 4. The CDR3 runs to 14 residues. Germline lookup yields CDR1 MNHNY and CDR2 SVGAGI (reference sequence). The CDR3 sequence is CASSLAGTNNEQFF. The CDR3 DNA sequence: TGTGCCAGCAGTTTAGCGGGGACTAACAATGAGCAGTTCTTC.

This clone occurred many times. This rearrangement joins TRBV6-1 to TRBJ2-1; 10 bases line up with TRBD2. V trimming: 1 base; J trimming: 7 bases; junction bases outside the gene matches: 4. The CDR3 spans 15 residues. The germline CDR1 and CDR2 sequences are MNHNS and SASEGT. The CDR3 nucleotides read TGTGCCAGCAGTGAAGAACTAGCGGGGAGGAATGAGCAGTTCTTC. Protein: CASSEELAGRNEQFF.